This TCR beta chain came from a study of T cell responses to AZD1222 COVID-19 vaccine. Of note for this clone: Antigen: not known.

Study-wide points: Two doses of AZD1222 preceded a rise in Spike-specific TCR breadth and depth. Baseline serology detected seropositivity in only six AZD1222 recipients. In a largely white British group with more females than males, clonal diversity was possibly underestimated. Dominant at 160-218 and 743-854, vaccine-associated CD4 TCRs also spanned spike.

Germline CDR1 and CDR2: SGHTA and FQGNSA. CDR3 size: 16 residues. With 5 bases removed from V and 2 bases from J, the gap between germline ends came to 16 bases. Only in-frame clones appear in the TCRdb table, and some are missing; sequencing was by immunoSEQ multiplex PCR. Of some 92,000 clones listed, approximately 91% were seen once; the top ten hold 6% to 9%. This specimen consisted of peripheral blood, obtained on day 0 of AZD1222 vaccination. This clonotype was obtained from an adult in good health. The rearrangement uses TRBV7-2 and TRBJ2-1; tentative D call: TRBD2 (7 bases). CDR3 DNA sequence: TGTGCCAGCAGCCAGAGGGGCGGGGGCCCCTACAATGAGCAGTTCTTC. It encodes CASSQRGGGPYNEQFF.